These 27 T cell receptor beta chains came from one sample sequenced in a study of response to subunit inactivated influenza vaccine (dated by TCRdb to 2016 to 2018). The protocol used for the library was RT-PCR. For sequencing, an Illumina HiSeq 2500 was employed. TCRdb handled the public reads itself, with Q25 trimming in fastp and clone calling in MiXCR, and kept productive beta chains. When rows share a CDR3 protein, they turn into one entry using the most common DNA and genes. Within this sample are hundreds of thousands of distinct CDR3 sequences, with approximately 14% of them counted one time only. The ten largest clones capture approximately 10% of the sample. The starting material was PBMCs from blood, obtained roughly 12 days after vaccination. These receptors were collected from a man in his fifties or sixties who received an inactivated influenza vaccine. Donor details come from another sample of the same person, matched by shared clones.

In its sample, this clonotype was seen many times. The rearrangement links TRBV5-5 to TRBJ2-5; 10 positions match TRBD2. Germline lookup yields CDR1 SGHKS and CDR2 YYEKEE (reference sequence). The V gene end was trimmed by 1 base and the J gene end by 9 bases; junction bases not matched to a gene: 12. This CDR3 is built from 16 residues. The CDR3 nucleotides read TGTGCCAGCAGCTTGAACCGGACTAGCGGCAGGACGGCCCAGTACTTC. As protein: CASSLNRTSGRTAQYF.

The sample holds a few counts of this clonotype. The chain recombines TRBV12-3 or TRBV12-4 with TRBJ1-1, with a tentative D call TRBD1 (5 bases). This CDR3 contains 14 residues. Trimming left V 5 bases short and J 6 bases short, with 16 bases between. The CDR3 DNA sequence: TGTGCCAGCAGTCTTCCCGCAGGGATAGCTGAAGCTTTCTTT. This gives the protein CASSLPAGIAEAFF.

This clonotype occurred a few times. The chain is built from TRBV9 and TRBJ2-3, with TRBD2 identical over 10 bases. The junction had 8 bases not matched to a gene; V was cut back by 4 bases and J by 3 bases. The CDR3 has 16 amino acids. Germline values: CDR1 SGDLS, CDR2 YYNGEE. CDR3 in amino acids: CASSPGTSAFTDTQYF. CDR3 nucleotide sequence: TGTGCCAGCAGCCCGGGGACTAGCGCCTTTACAGATACGCAGTATTTT.

This clonotype was detected a few times. The chain employs TRBV5-1 and TRBJ1-5; no reliable D call. The CDR3 has 15 amino acids. Germline V gene lookup returns CDR1 SGHRS and CDR2 YFSETQ. With 2 bases removed from V and 4 bases from J, the gap between germline ends came to 13 bases. The chain's CDR3 is CASSLGPLGNQPQHF. In DNA, the CDR3 is TGCGCCAGCAGCTTAGGACCCCTCGGGAATCAGCCCCAGCATTTT.

The rearrangement links TRBV4-1 to TRBJ2-5; D possibly corresponds to TRBD1 (6 bases). Trimming shortened V by 3 bases and J by 7 bases, and 18 bases separated the two germline ends. Germline V gives CDR1 MGHRA, CDR2 YSYEKL. The CDR3 is 15 amino acids. The DNA of the CDR3 is TGCGCCAGCAGCCATGGACAGCTAACTAAGGGGACCCAGTACTTC. This encodes CASSHGQLTKGTQYF.

This clonotype has only a few counts. This chain links TRBV3-1 with TRBJ1-2; the D gene is possibly TRBD1 (5 bases). Germline V gene lookup returns CDR1 LGHDT and CDR2 YNNKEL (reference sequence). The CDR3 extends over 13 amino acids. V lost 1 base and J lost 5, with 8 bases in between. CDR3: CASSQATVYGYTF. In nucleotides, the CDR3 is TGTGCCAGCAGCCAAGCGACAGTTTATGGCTACACCTTC.

Here the CDR3 reads CASSRPKPNEQFF. The CDR3 DNA follows: TGTGCCAGCAGCCGCCCAAAGCCGAATGAGCAGTTCTTC. The rearrangement uses TRBV7-9 and TRBJ2-1; D gene ambiguous. V shed 5 bases and J shed 7 bases, with 12 bases lying between them. The CDR3 length is 13 residues. Per germline, CDR1 SEHNR and CDR2 FQNEAQ (reference sequence).

This clonotype was counted a few times. This rearrangement joins TRBV20-1 to TRBJ2-7; D possibly corresponds to TRBD2 (5 bases). The CDR3 has 13 residues. The germline V gene encodes CDR1 DFQATT and CDR2 SNEGSKA (reference sequence). Trimming stripped 8 bases from V and 2 bases from J, with 16 bases between. The CDR3 sequence: CSPNGAGTYEQYF. The DNA of the CDR3 is TGCAGTCCGAATGGTGCGGGCACCTACGAGCAGTACTTC.

The chain couples TRBV27 to TRBJ2-7; no firm D call. CDR1 is MNHEY, CDR2 SMNVEV, per germline (reference sequence). CDR3 length: 14 amino acids. V lost 4 bases and J 4 bases, leaving 14 bases between the germline ends. Written as DNA, the CDR3 is TGTGCCAGCAGTTCAAACTTAAACAGTTACGAGCAGTACTTC. Translation: CASSSNLNSYEQYF.

This clonotype was counted a few times. The gene calls are TRBV7-9 and TRBJ1-5; 8 bases align to TRBD1. J gave up 4 bases and V 1 base, and 9 bases lay outside the gene matches. Germline lookup yields CDR1 SEHNR and CDR2 FQNEAQ (reference sequence). The CDR3 has 17 amino acids. The CDR3, as DNA: TGTGCCAGCAGCTTAGTAGGAGGACAGGGAGATAATCAGCCCCAGCATTTT. It specifies CASSLVGGQGDNQPQHF.

At least ten counts were recorded for this clonotype. V is TRBV4-2 and J is TRBJ2-3; D remains unclear. V lost 1 base and J 4 bases, leaving 3 bases between the germline ends. Germline V CDR1 and CDR2: LGHNA, YNFKEQ. CDR3 length: 12 residues. In DNA, the CDR3 is TGTGCCAGCAGCCAAGGCTCAGATACGCAGTATTTT. The encoded protein is CASSQGSDTQYF.

V usage is TRBV20-1 and J usage is TRBJ1-5, with a weak D call TRBD1 (5 bases). There are 14 residues in the CDR3. The germline V gene encodes CDR1 DFQATT and CDR2 SNEGSKA (reference sequence). Trimming took 6 bases from V and 9 from J, leaving 21 bases between them. This CDR3 reads CSAPRKGAHLPQHF. The CDR3 DNA sequence: TGCAGTGCCCCACGAAAAGGGGCCCATTTGCCCCAGCATTTT.

The chain recombines TRBV2 with TRBJ2-5; D remains ambiguous. CDR1 SNHLY and CDR2 FYNNEI come from the germline V gene. The CDR3 has 14 residues. V lost 4 bases and J lost 0, with 9 bases in between. The CDR3 nucleotides are TGTGCCAGCAGTGGGCCGGGTAACCAAGAGACCCAGTACTTC. Translating it yields CASSGPGNQETQYF.

V and J are TRBV20-1 and TRBJ2-3, with no clear D. Germline lookup yields CDR1 DFQATT and CDR2 SNEGSKA (reference sequence). The CDR3 is 12 amino acids. V was pared by 4 bases and J by 2 bases, with 7 bases between. CDR3 DNA sequence: TGCAGTGCTATTAGGTTCACAGATACGCAGTATTTT. As protein: CSAIRFTDTQYF.

The chain uses TRBV7-2 and TRBJ2-5, with D hard to call. V was pared by 4 bases and J by 1 base, with 10 bases between. CDR3 size: 14 residues. The germline CDR1 and CDR2 sequences are SGHTA and FQGNSA. The CDR3 spells CASSSRRSQETQYF. In DNA form, the CDR3 reads TGTGCCAGCAGCTCCCGACGCTCCCAAGAGACCCAGTACTTC. Using reference TRBV7-2 and TRBJ2-5 for the parts outside the CDR3, the full variable domain is GAGVSQSPSNKVTEKGKDVELRCDPISGHTALYWYRQSLGQGLEFLIYFQGNSAPDKSGLPSDRFSAERTGGSVSTLTIQRTQQEDSAVYLCASSSRRSQETQYFGPGTRLLVL.

This clonotype was counted a few times. V gene TRBV5-1 combines with J gene TRBJ1-3; D is undetermined. The CDR3 contains 16 residues. Germline CDR1 SGHRS, CDR2 YFSETQ. The V end lost 0 bases, the J end lost 2 bases, and 12 bases lay between the germline ends. The CDR3 region has the DNA TGCGCCAGCAGCTTGGAGGTCCGTAGCCCTGGAAACACCATATATTTT. Translated, it gives CASSLEVRSPGNTIYF.

This clonotype was observed a handful of times. The genes are TRBV5-1 and TRBJ1-5; maybe TRBD1 (6 bases). The CDR3 extends over 15 amino acids. Germline V gene sequence: CDR1 SGHRS, CDR2 YFSETQ. V was clipped by 4 bases and J by 4 bases, with 15 bases between them. CDR3 DNA: TGCGCCAGCAGCCCGGCCGGGACACCGAATCAGCCCCAGCATTTT. This codes for CASSPAGTPNQPQHF.

This clonotype was counted ten times or more. This sequence joins TRBV7-9 and TRBJ2-1; D remains unclear. The germline V and J ends were trimmed by 5 bases and 6 bases, with 8 bases remaining between them. The CDR3 is 12 amino acids. Germline V lookup: CDR1 SEHNR, CDR2 FQNEAQ (reference sequence). This chain's CDR3 is CASSTATNEQFF. The CDR3 coding sequence is TGTGCCAGCAGCACGGCGACCAATGAGCAGTTCTTC. The complete variable domain, with remaining parts taken from reference TRBV7-9 and TRBJ2-1, reads DTGVSQNPRHKITKRGQNVTFRCDPISEHNRLYWYRQTLGQGPEFLTYFQNEAQLEKSRLLSDRFSAERPKGSFSTLEIQRTEQGDSAMYLCASSTATNEQFFGPGTRLTVL.

The V call is TRBV4-2, the J call TRBJ1-6; possibly TRBD1 for D (6 bases). V lost 3 bases to trimming and J lost 13 bases, with 13 bases between them. The CDR3 contains 13 residues. CDR1 LGHNA and CDR2 YNFKEQ come from the germline V gene. CDR3 nucleotide sequence: TGTGCCAGCAGCCAGGAACAGGGTATGCCCCTCCACTTT. This encodes CASSQEQGMPLHF.

The V and J genes are TRBV6-1 and TRBJ2-2; D is unresolved. In germline, CDR1 is MNHNS, CDR2 SASEGT. The CDR3 has 15 residues. Trimming took 7 bases from V and 6 from J, leaving 18 bases between them. The CDR3 sequence is CASTRTTTWPGELFF. The CDR3 bases are TGTGCCAGCACCCGAACTACCACCTGGCCCGGGGAGCTGTTTTTT.

Here the CDR3 reads CASSPSGTTHEVQFF. The CDR3, as DNA: TGTGCCAGCAGCCCCTCCGGGACAACCCACGAGGTGCAGTTCTTC. V is TRBV11-3 and J is TRBJ2-1; tentative D call: TRBD1 (6 bases). V lost 5 bases, J lost 12 bases, and 23 bases lay in between. Looked up from germline, CDR1 is SGHNT and CDR2 is YENEEA. The CDR3 runs 15 residues.

The chain couples TRBV5-5 to TRBJ2-5; no clear D gene. Trimming stripped 0 bases from V and 1 base from J, with 7 bases between. The germline CDR1 and CDR2 sequences are SGHKS and YYEKEE (reference sequence). The CDR3 spans 14 residues. In DNA form, the CDR3 reads TGTGCCAGCAGCTTGGTTAAGGGCCAAGAGACCCAGTACTTC. Translating gives CASSLVKGQETQYF.

V is TRBV4-1 and J is TRBJ2-7, with no clear D. V was clipped by 0 bases and J by 9 bases, with 9 bases between them. The CDR3 extends over 12 amino acids. The germline CDR1 and CDR2 sequences are MGHRA and YSYEKL. Here the CDR3 DNA reads TGCGCCAGCAGCCAAGATCTCGAGGTGCAGTACTTC. Translated: CASSQDLEVQYF.

A few counts support this clonotype. V usage is TRBV4-2 and J usage is TRBJ2-2, with a tentative D call TRBD1 (5 bases). Per germline, CDR1 LGHNA and CDR2 YNFKEQ. CDR3 length: 17 residues. V shed 3 bases and J shed 0 bases, with 14 bases lying between them. CDR3 sequence (DNA): TGTGCCAGCAGCCAGGGGCAGGCAGGAACGAACACCGGGGAGCTGTTTTTT. It yields the protein CASSQGQAGTNTGELFF.

The sample holds many counts of this clonotype. The chain uses TRBV5-5 and TRBJ1-5; D gene uncertain. Trimming removed 6 bases from V and 8 bases from J, with 9 bases in between. The CDR3 totals 11 residues. Germline-derived CDR1 and CDR2 are SGHKS and YYEKEE (reference sequence). In DNA form, the CDR3 reads TGTGCCAGCACTCTATCCAAGCCCCAGCATTTT. This codes for CASTLSKPQHF.

The genes are TRBV5-1 and TRBJ2-3; the D is unclear. Between the trimmed V and J ends, which lost 0 bases and 4 bases, there was a span of 3 bases. Germline-derived CDR1 and CDR2 are SGHRS and YFSETQ. The CDR3 sequence is 12 residues long. Written as DNA, the CDR3 is TGCGCCAGCAGCTTGGAATCAGATACGCAGTATTTT. This translates into CASSLESDTQYF.

The V gene is TRBV5-5, the J gene TRBJ1-1; D unclear. The ends were cut back, 2 bases at V and 4 bases at J, with 15 bases in the middle. Germline V gives CDR1 SGHKS, CDR2 YYEKEE (reference sequence). CDR3 length equals 15 residues. The CDR3 sequence is CASSFESFVGTEAFF. CDR3 bases: TGTGCCAGCAGCTTTGAATCTTTTGTAGGCACTGAAGCTTTCTTT.